This TCR beta chain was identified during a study of T cell repertoires in cytomegalovirus infection. The overall study: Public TCR beta signatures provided an indication of both CMV infection and a matching HLA type.

Trimming took off 3 bases at V and 6 bases at J, with 9 bases between the two ends. The CDR3 contains 13 residues. Each CDR3 protein gets one entry after TCRdb re-called the reads with MiXCR. Here the sample spans more than 350,000 distinct CDR3 sequences, under 40% being singletons. Comment on this clonotype: The antigen remains undetermined.

Broader study findings: Clonotype analysis showed dominance of the ex vivo response by HLA-C-restricted CMV-specific TCR beta clonotypes. Public TCR beta family frequency separated CMV-and-HLA carriers, including in an independent cohort.

Material for sequencing was PBMCs. The clonotype was recovered from a human donor in good health (CMV status not recorded). Some clones in this sample may be carry-over from other donors' samples. The rearrangement uses TRBV12-3 or TRBV12-4 and TRBJ2-1, with D uncertain. CDR3 residues: CASSFALLNEQFF. The CDR3 DNA follows: TGTGCCAGCAGTTTTGCCCTCCTCAATGAGCAGTTCTTC.